This T cell receptor (beta chain) is drawn from a study of blood T cells in healthy people across ages. Findings and limits, study-wide: With age, beta diversity per million T cells declined roughly linearly, significantly by around 43. Aged donors had fewer naive CD4+ cells and lower diversity than long-lived donors.

Comment on this clonotype: Antigen: not known.

PCR was performed a second time for roughly 7 to 12 cycles using a sample-barcoded 5' primer and a J-beta primer mix. A 12-random-nucleotide template-switch adaptor tagged each cDNA molecule. TCRdb reprocessed the 5' RACE reads via MiXCR and lists one record per CDR3 protein. The table includes approximately 1,700,000 distinct CDR3 sequences, about two fifths detected once. CDR1 and CDR2 from the germline V gene are SGHRS and YFSETQ. Trimming took off 0 bases at V and 2 bases at J, with 12 bases between the two ends. This CDR3 is 15 amino acids long. Total RNA extracted from each sample amounted to at least 6 micrograms.

Specimen: blood. The V gene is TRBV5-1, the J gene TRBJ2-7; D is ambiguous. The origin of this receptor is a human donor in good health. Here the CDR3 reads CASSLDIRDTYEQYF. The CDR3 bases are TGCGCCAGCAGCTTGGATATAAGGGATACCTACGAGCAGTACTTC. Using reference TRBV5-1 and TRBJ2-7 for the parts outside the CDR3, the full variable domain is KAGVTQTPRYLIKTRGQQVTLSCSPISGHRSVSWYQQTPGQGLQFLFEYFSETQRNKGNFPGRFSGRQFSNSRSEMNVSTLELGDSALYLCASSLDIRDTYEQYFGPGTRLTVT.